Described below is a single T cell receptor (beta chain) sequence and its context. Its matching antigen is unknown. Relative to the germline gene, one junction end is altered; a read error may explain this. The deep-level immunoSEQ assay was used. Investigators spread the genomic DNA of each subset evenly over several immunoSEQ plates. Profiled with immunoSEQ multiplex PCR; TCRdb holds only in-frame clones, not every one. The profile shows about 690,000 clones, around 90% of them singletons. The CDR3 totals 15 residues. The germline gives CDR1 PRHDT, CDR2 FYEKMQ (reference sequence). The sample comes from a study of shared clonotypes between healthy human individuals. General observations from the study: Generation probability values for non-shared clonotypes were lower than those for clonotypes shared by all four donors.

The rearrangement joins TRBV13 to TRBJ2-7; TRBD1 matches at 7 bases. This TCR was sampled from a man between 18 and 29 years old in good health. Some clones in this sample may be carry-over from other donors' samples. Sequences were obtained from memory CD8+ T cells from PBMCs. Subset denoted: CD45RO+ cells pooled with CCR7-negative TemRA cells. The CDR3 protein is CASSHESGTEGKWNF. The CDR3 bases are TGTGCCAGCAGCCATGAATCCGGGACAGAGGGGAAGTGGAACTTC.